The rows below give T cell receptor beta chains drawn from one sample of a study of CXCR3-negative and CXCR3-positive naive CD8 T cells. TCRdb reanalyzed the 5' RACE reads, giving one entry per CDR3 protein sequence and no DNA. This sample's clone table lists about 130,000 distinct CDR3 sequences. The sample consisted of naive CXCR3+ CD8+ T cells from blood. The source is a human donor in good health. Some clones in this sample may be carry-over from other donors' samples. The CDR3 runs from the conserved cysteine through the conserved F or W.

TRBV4-1,TRBJ1-5,CASSQGGTGVNQPQHF
TRBV2,TRBJ2-3,CASSVGMDTQYF
TRBV6-6,TRBJ1-5,CASSELRQGYEINQPQHF
TRBV4-1,TRBJ2-1,CASSLNHGVGTEQFF
TRBV20-1,TRBJ2-1,CSATGLAGAYSEQFF
TRBV12-3/TRBV12-4,TRBJ1-2,CASKTGTGENYGYTF
TRBV15,TRBJ2-1,CATSTLLGTSILSYNEQFF
TRBV18,TRBJ1-1,CASSARGGTDTEAFF
TRBV3-1,TRBJ1-4,CASREGGANEKLFF
TRBV7-9,TRBJ1-1,CASSILASTGGHTEAFF
TRBV7-9,TRBJ1-1,CASSPELPRDTEAFF
TRBV29-1,TRBJ1-1,CSVEDLATEAFF
TRBV6-6,TRBJ2-2,CASSPQVTELFF
TRBV20-1,TRBJ2-7,CSASGLAQYYEQYF
TRBV20-1,TRBJ2-1,CSARILAGEGNEQFF